The rows below give T cell receptor beta chains drawn from one sample of a study of T cells after yellow fever vaccination. TCRdb recomputed calls from the 5' RACE reads with MiXCR, one row per CDR3 protein. The sample has 450,000 to 600,000 distinct CDR3 sequences; around 16% are singletons. Specimen: PBMCs, collected around 5 days after the first yellow fever vaccination. The receptors derive from a man aged 18 to 29 who received the YFV17D yellow fever vaccine. Each CDR3 is given with its conserved first and last residue. Each record gives: CDR3 DNA, CDR3 protein, CDR3 length, J gene, clone size, V gene, D gene. D genes are given only for firm matches. Size values are once, few and many counts, or a class for expanded clones, and some rows have none.

CDR3nt: TGTGCCACCAGTGATCGGGGGACTAGCCCAGGCACCGGGGAGCTGTTTTTT
CDR3aa: CATSDRGTSPGTGELFF
len: 17
j_gene: TRBJ2-2
abundance: many
v_gene: TRBV24-1
d_gene: TRBD2

CDR3nt: TGTGCCAGCAGTCGCGGACAGGGGGGAGATGATGACTTT
CDR3aa: CASSRGQGGDDDF
len: 13
j_gene: TRBJ1-6
abundance: .
v_gene: TRBV28
d_gene: TRBD1

CDR3nt: TGTGCCACCCTGGACTGGGGTCGGGGCGTGGAGACCCAGTACTTC
CDR3aa: CATLDWGRGVETQYF
len: 15
j_gene: TRBJ2-5
abundance: few
v_gene: TRBV19
d_gene: .

CDR3nt: TGTGCCAGCAGGAAAGAGATCGACACCGGGGAGCTGTTTTTT
CDR3aa: CASRKEIDTGELFF
len: 14
j_gene: TRBJ2-2
abundance: few
v_gene: TRBV27
d_gene: .

CDR3nt: TGCAGTGCTAGACCGGGACTAGCTCGATTAGATACGCAGTATTTT
CDR3aa: CSARPGLARLDTQYF
len: 15
j_gene: TRBJ2-3
abundance: .
v_gene: TRBV20-1
d_gene: TRBD2

CDR3nt: TGCGCCAGCAGCACGACTGGCAATGAGCAGTTCTTC
CDR3aa: CASSTTGNEQFF
len: 12
j_gene: TRBJ2-1
abundance: .
v_gene: TRBV5-1
d_gene: .

CDR3nt: TGTGCCAGCAGTGAAGATAGGGGTCAGCCCCAGCATTTT
CDR3aa: CASSEDRGQPQHF
len: 13
j_gene: TRBJ1-5
abundance: few
v_gene: TRBV12-3/TRBV12-4
d_gene: .

CDR3nt: TGTGCCAGCAGATCCGTAGGAGGCACCGGGGAGCTGTTTTTT
CDR3aa: CASRSVGGTGELFF
len: 14
j_gene: TRBJ2-2
abundance: .
v_gene: TRBV7-2
d_gene: .

CDR3nt: TGTGCCAGCAGCCACTCGACAGGGGGCGATCAGCCCCAGCATTTT
CDR3aa: CASSHSTGGDQPQHF
len: 15
j_gene: TRBJ1-5
abundance: few
v_gene: TRBV3-1
d_gene: TRBD1

CDR3nt: TGTGCCAGCAGCTTGGTGCAGTGGGGCACAGATACGCAGTATTTT
CDR3aa: CASSLVQWGTDTQYF
len: 15
j_gene: TRBJ2-3
abundance: few
v_gene: TRBV5-5
d_gene: .

CDR3nt: TGTGCCAGCAGCCAAAACGGAGAGACCCAGTACTTC
CDR3aa: CASSQNGETQYF
len: 12
j_gene: TRBJ2-5
abundance: .
v_gene: TRBV3-1
d_gene: .

CDR3nt: TGTGCCACCAGTGATACGACAGACCTGCAGTTCTTC
CDR3aa: CATSDTTDLQFF
len: 12
j_gene: TRBJ2-1
abundance: many
v_gene: TRBV24-1
d_gene: .

CDR3nt: TGTGCCAGCAGTTTAGACCCTTCACCCCTCCACTTT
CDR3aa: CASSLDPSPLHF
len: 12
j_gene: TRBJ1-6
abundance: .
v_gene: TRBV12-3/TRBV12-4
d_gene: .

CDR3nt: TGTGCCAGCAGCCTAGACGGGACAGGAAAAAACATTCAGTACTTC
CDR3aa: CASSLDGTGKNIQYF
len: 15
j_gene: TRBJ2-4
abundance: .
v_gene: TRBV7-9
d_gene: TRBD1

CDR3nt: TGCGCCAGCAGCCAAGTTGGGACAGTGGGAGAAGATACGCAGTATTTT
CDR3aa: CASSQVGTVGEDTQYF
len: 16
j_gene: TRBJ2-3
abundance: many
v_gene: TRBV4-1
d_gene: TRBD1

CDR3nt: TGTGCCAGCAGTGTGACTAGGGGGGAGCAGTACTTC
CDR3aa: CASSVTRGEQYF
len: 12
j_gene: TRBJ2-7
abundance: few
v_gene: TRBV25-1
d_gene: .

CDR3nt: TGTGCCAGCACCTTCGGGACAGGGGCCGGGGAGCTGTTTTTT
CDR3aa: CASTFGTGAGELFF
len: 14
j_gene: TRBJ2-2
abundance: .
v_gene: TRBV25-1
d_gene: TRBD1

CDR3nt: TGTGCCAGCACTGGGGACAGGGGGAACACCGGGGAGCTGTTTTTT
CDR3aa: CASTGDRGNTGELFF
len: 15
j_gene: TRBJ2-2
abundance: few
v_gene: TRBV5-4
d_gene: TRBD1

CDR3nt: TGTGCCAGCAGTCATCACACTACTCTCGACACTGAAGCTTTCTTT
CDR3aa: CASSHHTTLDTEAFF
len: 15
j_gene: TRBJ1-1
abundance: .
v_gene: TRBV6-1
d_gene: .

CDR3nt: TGCGCCAGCAGCGTGACAGCTCTGGAGACCCAGTACTTC
CDR3aa: CASSVTALETQYF
len: 13
j_gene: TRBJ2-5
abundance: .
v_gene: TRBV5-1
d_gene: .

CDR3nt: TGTGCCAGCAGTTCCGGCGGATTCTCCTATAATTCACCCCTCCACTTT
CDR3aa: CASSSGGFSYNSPLHF
len: 16
j_gene: TRBJ1-6
abundance: many
v_gene: TRBV12-3/TRBV12-4
d_gene: .

CDR3nt: TGTGCCGCGAGGACAGGGGGTTCTCGTGAGCAGTTCTTC
CDR3aa: CAARTGGSREQFF
len: 13
j_gene: TRBJ2-1
abundance: .
v_gene: TRBV10-3
d_gene: TRBD1